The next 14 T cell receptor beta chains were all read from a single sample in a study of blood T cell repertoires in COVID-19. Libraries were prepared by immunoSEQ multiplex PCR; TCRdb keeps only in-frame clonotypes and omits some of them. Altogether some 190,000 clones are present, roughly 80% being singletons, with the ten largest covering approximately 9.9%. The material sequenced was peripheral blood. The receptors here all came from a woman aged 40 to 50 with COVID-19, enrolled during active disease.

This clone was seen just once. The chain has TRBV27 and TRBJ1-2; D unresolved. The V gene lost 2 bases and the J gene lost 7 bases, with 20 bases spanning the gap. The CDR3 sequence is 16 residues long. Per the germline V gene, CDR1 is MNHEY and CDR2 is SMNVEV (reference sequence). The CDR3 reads CASSLLYERTPGGYTF. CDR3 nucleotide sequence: TGTGCCAGCAGTTTACTTTATGAGCGAACCCCGGGTGGCTACACCTTC.

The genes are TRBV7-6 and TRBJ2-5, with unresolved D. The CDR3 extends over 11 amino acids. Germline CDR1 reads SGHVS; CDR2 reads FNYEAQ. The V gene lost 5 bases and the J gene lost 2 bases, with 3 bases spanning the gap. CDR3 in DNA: TGTGCCAGCAGCATACAAGAGACCCAGTACTTC. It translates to CASSIQETQYF.

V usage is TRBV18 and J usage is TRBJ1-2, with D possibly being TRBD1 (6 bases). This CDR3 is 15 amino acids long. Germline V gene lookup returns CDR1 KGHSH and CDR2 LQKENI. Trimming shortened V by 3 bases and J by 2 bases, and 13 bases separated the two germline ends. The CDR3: CASSPAAGQNYGYTF. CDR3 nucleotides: TGTGCCAGCTCACCCGCAGCCGGACAGAACTATGGCTACACCTTC.

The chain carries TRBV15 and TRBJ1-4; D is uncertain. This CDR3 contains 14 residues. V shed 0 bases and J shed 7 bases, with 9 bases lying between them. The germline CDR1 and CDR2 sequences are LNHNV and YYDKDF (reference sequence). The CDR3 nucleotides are TGTGCCACCAGCAGAGATTTCGGTAGTGAAAAACTGTTTTTT. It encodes CATSRDFGSEKLFF.

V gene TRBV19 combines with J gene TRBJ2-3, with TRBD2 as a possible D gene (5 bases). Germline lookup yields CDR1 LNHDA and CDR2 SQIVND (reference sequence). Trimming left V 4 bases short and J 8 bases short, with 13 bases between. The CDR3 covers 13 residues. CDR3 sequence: CASSTSVRGTQYF. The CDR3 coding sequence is TGTGCCAGTAGTACCTCCGTCCGGGGTACGCAGTATTTT.

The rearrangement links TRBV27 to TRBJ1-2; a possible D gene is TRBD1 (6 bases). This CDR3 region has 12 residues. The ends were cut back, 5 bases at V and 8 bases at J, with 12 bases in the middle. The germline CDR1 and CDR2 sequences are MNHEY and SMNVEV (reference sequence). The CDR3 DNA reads TGTGCCAGCAGTCAACAGGGACGGGGCTACACCTTC. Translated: CASSQQGRGYTF.

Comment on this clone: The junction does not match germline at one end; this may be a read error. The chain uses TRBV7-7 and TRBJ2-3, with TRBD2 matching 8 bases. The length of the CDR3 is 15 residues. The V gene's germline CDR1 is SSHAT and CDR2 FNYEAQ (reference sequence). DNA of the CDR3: TGTGCTAGCAGCTTAGGAGCGGGAGCCCCCTATACGCAGTATTTT. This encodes CASSLGAGAPYTQYF.

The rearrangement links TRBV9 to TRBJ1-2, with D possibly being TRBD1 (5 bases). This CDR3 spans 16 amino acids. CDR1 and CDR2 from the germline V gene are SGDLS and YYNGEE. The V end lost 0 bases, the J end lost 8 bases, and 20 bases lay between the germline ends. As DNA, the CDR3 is TGTGCCAGCAGCGTAGCGGGGGGAATGACGGCGGGCGGCTACACCTTC. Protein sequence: CASSVAGGMTAGGYTF. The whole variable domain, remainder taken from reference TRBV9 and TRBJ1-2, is DSGVTQTPKHLITATGQRVTLRCSPRSGDLSVYWYQQSLDQGLQFLIQYYNGEERAKGNILERFSAQQFPDLHSELNLSSLELGDSALYFCASSVAGGMTAGGYTFGSGTRLTVV.

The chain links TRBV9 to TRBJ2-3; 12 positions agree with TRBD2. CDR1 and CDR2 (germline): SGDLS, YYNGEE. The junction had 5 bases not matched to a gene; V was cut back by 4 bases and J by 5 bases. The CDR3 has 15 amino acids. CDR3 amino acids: CASSQTSGSLDTQYF. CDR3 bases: TGTGCCAGCAGCCAGACTAGCGGGAGTTTAGATACGCAGTATTTT.

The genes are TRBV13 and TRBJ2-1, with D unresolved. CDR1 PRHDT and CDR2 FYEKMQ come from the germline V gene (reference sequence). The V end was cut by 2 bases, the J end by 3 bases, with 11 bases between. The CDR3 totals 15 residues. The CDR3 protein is CASSLTGYGYNEQFF. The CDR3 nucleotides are TGTGCCAGCAGCTTAACCGGGTATGGCTACAATGAGCAGTTCTTC.

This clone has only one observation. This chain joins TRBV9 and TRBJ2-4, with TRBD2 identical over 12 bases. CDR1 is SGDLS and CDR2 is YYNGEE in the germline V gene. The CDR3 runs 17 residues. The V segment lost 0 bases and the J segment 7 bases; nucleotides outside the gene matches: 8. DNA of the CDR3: TGTGCCAGCAGCGTAGGAACTAGCGGGGGGCCGAACAACATTCAGTACTTC. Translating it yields CASSVGTSGGPNNIQYF.

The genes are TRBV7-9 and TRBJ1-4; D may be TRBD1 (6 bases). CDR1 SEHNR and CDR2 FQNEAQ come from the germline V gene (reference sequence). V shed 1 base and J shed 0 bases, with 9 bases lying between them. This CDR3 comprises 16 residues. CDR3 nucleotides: TGTGCCAGCAGCTTAGGGACAGCCGCAACTAATGAAAAACTGTTTTTT. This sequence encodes CASSLGTAATNEKLFF. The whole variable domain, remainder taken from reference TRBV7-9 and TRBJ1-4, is DTGVSQNPRHKITKRGQNVTFRCDPISEHNRLYWYRQTLGQGPEFLTYFQNEAQLEKSRLLSDRFSAERPKGSFSTLEIQRTEQGDSAMYLCASSLGTAATNEKLFFGSGTQLSVL.

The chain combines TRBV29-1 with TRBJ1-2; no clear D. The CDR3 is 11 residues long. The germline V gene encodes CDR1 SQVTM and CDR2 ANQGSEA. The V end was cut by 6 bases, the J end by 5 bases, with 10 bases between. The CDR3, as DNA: TGCAGCGTGCGGACGGGGTATGGCTACACCTTC. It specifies CSVRTGYGYTF.

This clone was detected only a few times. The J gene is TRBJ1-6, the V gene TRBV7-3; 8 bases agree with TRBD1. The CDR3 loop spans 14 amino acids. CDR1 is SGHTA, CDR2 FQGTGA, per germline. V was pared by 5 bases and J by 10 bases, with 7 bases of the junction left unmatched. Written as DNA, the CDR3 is TGTGCCAGCAGCCGGACAGGGACGGAGTCACCCCTCCACTTT. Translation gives CASSRTGTESPLHF. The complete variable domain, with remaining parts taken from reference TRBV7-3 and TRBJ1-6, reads GAGVSQTPSNKVTEKGKYVELRCDPISGHTALYWYRQSLGQGPEFLIYFQGTGAADDSGLPNDRFFAVRPEGSVSTLKIQRTERGDSAVYLCASSRTGTESPLHFGNGTRLTVT.